This TCR beta chain stems from a study of regulatory T cells in long-lasting Graves disease. Whole-study findings and limits: Relative to newly diagnosed Graves' patients, persistent ones had lower TCR diversity.

Construction of TCR beta libraries relied on iRepertoire HTBI primers and on Arm-PCR targeting CDR3 regions. In the original workflow: Among the samples, 60 to 75 TRBV and 14 TRBJ segments were identified. TCRdb analysed the multiplex PCR reads with MiXCR anew, one entry per CDR3 protein. The V and J calls, along with clone size, are taken from TCRdb and not from the paper's own processing. The sample holds over 250,000 distinct CDR3 sequences; 20% to 25% are singletons and the top ten take roughly 56%. Turning to this clonotype: What it binds is not known.

As to time point: persistent/refractory GD, antithyroid drugs over 5 years with positive TRAb. PBMC-extracted RNA yielded the TCR library. Investigators report Graves' disease was diagnosed under American Thyroid Association guidelines. The sequenced sample was peripheral blood mononuclear cells (PBMCs), obtained when the disease was refractory, from a patient treated with antithyroid drugs. The TCR originated in a female donor with Graves disease.

The CDR3 protein is CASSEWDRGDAGELFF. Written as DNA, the CDR3 is TGTGCCAGCAGCGAATGGGACAGGGGAGACGCCGGGGAGCTGTTTTTT. The rearrangement links TRBV6-1 to TRBJ2-2; 10 bases line up with TRBD1. Unmatched junction bases numbered 10, after V lost 6 bases and J lost 6 bases. The CDR3 has 16 amino acids. Per the germline V gene, CDR1 is MNHNS and CDR2 is SASEGT.